This T cell receptor beta chain is drawn from a study of human versus mouse CDR3 diversity and MHC coevolution. V lost 7 bases, J lost 8 bases, and 14 bases stayed unmatched. The length of the CDR3 is 15 residues. CDR1 is SQVTM and CDR2 is ANQGSEA in the germline V gene. Here immunoSEQ multiplex PCR was the method, and the copy in TCRdb shows in-frame clones only, minus some. The data hold about 81,000 clones, with approximately 92% observed a single time. Sequenced material: naive CD4+ T cells from blood. Subset reported: CD45RO-negative CD62L-positive naive CD4 T cells. This chain links TRBV29-1 with TRBJ1-2; 12 nucleotides align to TRBD1. The clonotype comes from a person aged 25 to 69 in good health. CDR3 bases: TGCAGCGCTGCCTACGGGACAGGGGGCGAGGGCGGCTACACCTTC. Its translation: CSAAYGTGGEGGYTF.